This entry lists 18 T cell receptor beta chains sequenced from one sample in a study of blood T cell repertoires in COVID-19. Libraries were prepared by immunoSEQ multiplex PCR; TCRdb keeps only in-frame clonotypes and omits some of them. The top ten clones hold approximately 10% of a sample with around 79,000 clones, 88% of them seen once. Input material: peripheral blood. The receptors were sampled from a human donor in a cohort sampled during active COVID-19.

The rearrangement joins TRBV12-5 to TRBJ1-1, with 7 nucleotides matching TRBD1. Unmatched junction bases numbered 6, after V lost 2 bases and J lost 0 bases. The CDR3 covers 16 residues. The germline CDR1 and CDR2 sequences are LGHNT and FRNRAP. The CDR3 protein is CASGLPLQGMNTEAFF. The DNA for the CDR3 is TGTGCTAGTGGTTTGCCTCTACAGGGGATGAACACTGAAGCTTTCTTT.

This clone has a single count. The chain is built from TRBV4-1 and TRBJ2-1; a possible D gene is TRBD1 (6 bases). The CDR3 runs to 17 residues. V lost 0 bases and J 1 base, leaving 13 bases between the germline ends. In germline, CDR1 is MGHRA, CDR2 YSYEKL. The CDR3 region has the DNA TGCGCCAGCAGCCAAGAGGGCTGGACAGCTTCCTACAATGAGCAGTTCTTC. As protein: CASSQEGWTASYNEQFF.

J is TRBJ2-7 and V is TRBV4-1; D is undetermined. This CDR3 is 14 amino acids long. CDR1 is MGHRA, CDR2 YSYEKL, per germline. V lost 3 bases and J lost 2, with 11 bases in between. CDR3: CASSQSAVAYEQYF. The CDR3 DNA reads as TGCGCCAGCAGCCAGTCTGCGGTGGCCTACGAGCAGTACTTC.

The chain joins TRBV3-1 (or the pseudogene TRBV3-2) to TRBJ2-2; TRBD2 matches 12 bases. Germline trimming cut 4 bases from V and 7 bases from J; bases unmatched to any gene: 1. CDR1 is LGHDT and CDR2 is YNNKEL in the germline V gene (reference sequence). CDR3 length: 14 amino acids. CDR3 sequence reads: CASSRLAGVGELFF. DNA of the CDR3: TGTGCCAGCAGCCGACTAGCGGGAGTCGGGGAGCTGTTTTTT.

The chain couples TRBV5-4 to TRBJ1-2; D is ambiguous. The CDR3 is 14 amino acids. In germline, CDR1 is SGHNT, CDR2 YYREEE (reference sequence). The V gene lost 0 bases and the J gene lost 5 bases, with 11 bases spanning the gap. Here the CDR3 DNA reads TGTGCCAGCAGCTTGGAAGTTTCGGAGTATGGCTACACCTTC. Translated, it gives CASSLEVSEYGYTF.

This chain connects TRBV6-5 to TRBJ1-2; 10 bases are a match to TRBD1. V shed 4 bases, J shed 4 bases, and the junction held 9 bases outside the gene matches. Germline values: CDR1 MNHEY, CDR2 SVGAGI. This CDR3 spans 16 amino acids. The CDR3 here is CASSSIDRGLFYGYTF. The CDR3 DNA follows: TGTGCCAGCAGTTCAATCGACAGGGGGCTGTTCTATGGCTACACCTTC.

The genes are TRBV4-2 and TRBJ2-7, with unresolved D. V was cut by 0 bases and J by 1 base, with 13 bases left in between. The CDR3 length is 16 residues. Germline CDR1 reads LGHNA; CDR2 reads YNFKEQ. The CDR3 nucleotides read TGTGCCAGCAGCCAAGATTTTGGCCAGGCATCCTACGAGCAGTACTTC. Translated, it gives CASSQDFGQASYEQYF.

The chain uses TRBV6-5 and TRBJ2-7; 10 nucleotides agree with TRBD2. The V gene's germline CDR1 is MNHEY and CDR2 SVGAGI. V was pared by 7 bases and J by 6 bases, with 6 bases of the junction left unmatched. The CDR3 runs 13 residues. The CDR3 loop is CASNLAGEAEQYF. The CDR3 region has the DNA TGTGCCAGCAATCTAGCGGGAGAGGCCGAGCAGTACTTC.

V is TRBV14 and J is TRBJ2-7, with 11 bases fitting TRBD1. The J segment lost 2 bases and the V segment lost 4 bases, leaving 1 base of the junction unmatched. The CDR3 totals 14 residues. Looked up from germline, CDR1 is SGHDN and CDR2 is FVKESK. The CDR3 nucleotides are TGTGCCAGCAGCCCGGGACAGGGGGCCTACGAGCAGTACTTC. This encodes CASSPGQGAYEQYF.

This clone appeared once. The V gene is TRBV5-4, the J gene TRBJ2-3; D is perhaps TRBD1 (5 bases). Germline V gives CDR1 SGHNT, CDR2 YYREEE (reference sequence). The length of the CDR3 is 14 residues. V was trimmed by 2 bases and J by 6 bases, leaving 13 bases between them. CDR3 loop: CASSFDSVGDTQYF. The CDR3 nucleotides are TGTGCCAGCAGCTTCGACAGCGTGGGGGATACGCAGTATTTT.

The chain uses TRBV9 and TRBJ2-1, with D possibly TRBD2 on 5 matching bases. CDR1 is SGDLS and CDR2 is YYNGEE in the germline V gene. The CDR3 covers 16 residues. V dropped 0 bases and J dropped 9 bases, with 19 bases sitting between them. Written as DNA, the CDR3 is TGTGCCAGCAGCGTAGTGGACTGGGGATCGGTGTCTGAGCAGTTCTTC. Protein product: CASSVVDWGSVSEQFF.

This chain links TRBV9 with TRBJ2-3; 9 nucleotides match TRBD2. The CDR3 is 17 residues long. With V trimmed by 0 bases and J by 1 base, 6 bases remained unmatched. The germline V gene has CDR1 SGDLS and CDR2 YYNGEE. CDR3 coding DNA: TGTGCCAGCAGCGTAGCCAGCGGGGGGACGCGCACAGATACGCAGTATTTT. Protein: CASSVASGGTRTDTQYF.

The rearrangement links TRBV19 to TRBJ2-1, with TRBD2 identical over 7 bases. Per germline, CDR1 LNHDA and CDR2 SQIVND (reference sequence). The CDR3 sequence is 15 residues long. The V segment lost 9 bases and the J segment 0 bases; nucleotides outside the gene matches: 8. This CDR3 reads CASIQRGSSYNEQFF. For the CDR3, the DNA is TGTGCCAGCATCCAACGCGGGAGCTCCTACAATGAGCAGTTCTTC.

This sequence joins TRBV18 and TRBJ2-6; D is unclear. V was clipped by 2 bases and J by 0 bases, with 5 bases between them. The length of the CDR3 is 15 residues. Germline lookup yields CDR1 KGHSH and CDR2 LQKENI. The CDR3 is CASSPEISGANVLTF. CDR3 sequence (DNA): TGTGCCAGCTCACCAGAGATCTCTGGGGCCAACGTCCTGACTTTC. Together with reference TRBV18 and TRBJ2-6, the CDR3 gives the full variable domain: NAGVMQNPRHLVRRRGQEARLRCSPMKGHSHVYWYRQLPEEGLKFMVYLQKENIIDESGMPKERFSAEFPKEGPSILRIQQVVRGDSAAYFCASSPEISGANVLTFGAGSRLTVL.

This sequence joins TRBV6-5 and TRBJ2-2; 9 positions agree with TRBD1. J was trimmed by 4 bases and V by 4 bases; bases with no gene match: 7. CDR1 and CDR2 (germline): MNHEY, SVGAGI. The CDR3 is 16 residues long. CDR3 sequence: CASSLRGTGSTGELFF. The DNA for the CDR3 is TGTGCCAGCAGTTTAAGAGGGACAGGGAGCACCGGGGAGCTGTTTTTT.

The chain recombines TRBV10-3 with TRBJ1-1; 8 positions agree with TRBD1. The CDR3 has 15 amino acids. Trimming took 10 bases from V and 4 from J; bases not matched to a gene: 14. Germline CDR1 is ENHRY and CDR2 is SYGVKD. This CDR3 reads CATGRPRGLSTEAFF. The CDR3 nucleotides read TGTGCCACCGGACGTCCCAGGGGGCTAAGCACTGAAGCTTTCTTT.

This chain connects TRBV12-3 or TRBV12-4 to TRBJ1-2; possibly TRBD1 for D (6 bases). V was cut by 2 bases and J by 4 bases, with 8 bases left in between. There are 13 residues in the CDR3. In nucleotides, the CDR3 is TGTGCCAGCAGTTTATCACAGGGCTATGGCTACACCTTC. Protein: CASSLSQGYGYTF.

J is TRBJ1-3 and V is TRBV11-2; a possible D gene is TRBD1 (6 bases). Between the trimmed V and J ends, which lost 1 base and 0 bases, there was a span of 7 bases. Germline V gene data show CDR1 as SGHAT and CDR2 as FQNNGV. CDR3 length equals 15 residues. CDR3 sequence: CASSLVGGSGNTIYF. CDR3 bases: TGTGCCAGCAGCTTAGTAGGGGGCTCTGGAAACACCATATATTTT.